The text below deals with one T cell receptor beta chain. The antigen is unknown. Time point of the sample: pre-treatment baseline. Samples come from before therapy and from week 3 after the first blockade cycle. These data are taken from a study of blood T cell dynamics during melanoma immunotherapy. General observations from the study: The study could not tell melanoma-specific clones from general immune activation.

The V gene's germline CDR1 is GTSNPN and CDR2 SVGIG (reference sequence). Trimming pared 0 bases from V and 3 bases from J, leaving 15 bases between. CDR3 length equals 16 residues. The table came from immunoSEQ multiplex PCR; TCRdb's copy has only in-frame clones and leaves some out. Among 17,000 or so clones listed, approximately 83% were seen once. The V gene is TRBV30, the J gene TRBJ1-5; no clear D. The sequence was collected from a human donor with melanoma. The material was blood, obtained from a patient treated with checkpoint blockade. The DNA for the CDR3 is TGTGCCTGGAGTGTACGAGGTAGAGGTAACAATCAGCCCCAGCATTTT. It yields the protein CAWSVRGRGNNQPQHF.